This T cell receptor beta chain was obtained from a study of cytomegalovirus exposure and HLA in healthy donors. Findings of the study overall: Listed as cytomegalovirus-associated were 150 or so TCR beta chains. For most TCR beta V segments, an earlier analysis put the productive rate at about 87% or about 30% of the time.

PCR amplification relied on 60 Vbeta primers (plus 13 Jbeta primers). Authors' methods: It was a later analysis that counted 79 million or so unique TCR beta chains, of which some 12 million were shared. Here immunoSEQ multiplex PCR was the method, and the copy in TCRdb shows in-frame clones only, minus some. For V, J and clone size, that table is used; D and trimming come from the DNA. The sample has over 150,000 clones; 70% to 80% are singletons. This CDR3 is 13 amino acids long. Trimming took 1 base from V and 6 from J, leaving 10 bases between them. Germline assignment: CDR1 SGHDN and CDR2 FVKESK. A note on this clone: Its cognate antigen is unknown.

The V call is TRBV14, the J call TRBJ2-7, with D perhaps matching TRBD1 (6 bases). The TCR was taken from a girl aged 5-17 years in good health and CMV-seropositive. Sequencing input: PBMCs. The CDR3 DNA reads TGTGCCAGCAGCCAAGTTTTACAGGGCGAGCAGTACTTC. Translating it yields CASSQVLQGEQYF.